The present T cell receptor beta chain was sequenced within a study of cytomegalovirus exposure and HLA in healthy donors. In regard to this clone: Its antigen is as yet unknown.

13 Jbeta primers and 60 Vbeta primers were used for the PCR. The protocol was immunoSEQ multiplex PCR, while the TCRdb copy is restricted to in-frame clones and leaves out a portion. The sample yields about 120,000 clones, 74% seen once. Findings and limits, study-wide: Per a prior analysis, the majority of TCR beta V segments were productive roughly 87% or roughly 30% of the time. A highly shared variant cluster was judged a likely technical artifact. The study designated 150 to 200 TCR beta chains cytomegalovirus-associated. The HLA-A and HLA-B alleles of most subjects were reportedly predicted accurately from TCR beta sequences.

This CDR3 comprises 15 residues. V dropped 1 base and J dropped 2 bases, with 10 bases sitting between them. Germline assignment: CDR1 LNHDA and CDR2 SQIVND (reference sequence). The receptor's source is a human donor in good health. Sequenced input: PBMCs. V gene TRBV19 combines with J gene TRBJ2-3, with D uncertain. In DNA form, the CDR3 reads TGTGCCAGTAGTATAGGCAGGAACCCCACAGATACGCAGTATTTT. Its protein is CASSIGRNPTDTQYF.